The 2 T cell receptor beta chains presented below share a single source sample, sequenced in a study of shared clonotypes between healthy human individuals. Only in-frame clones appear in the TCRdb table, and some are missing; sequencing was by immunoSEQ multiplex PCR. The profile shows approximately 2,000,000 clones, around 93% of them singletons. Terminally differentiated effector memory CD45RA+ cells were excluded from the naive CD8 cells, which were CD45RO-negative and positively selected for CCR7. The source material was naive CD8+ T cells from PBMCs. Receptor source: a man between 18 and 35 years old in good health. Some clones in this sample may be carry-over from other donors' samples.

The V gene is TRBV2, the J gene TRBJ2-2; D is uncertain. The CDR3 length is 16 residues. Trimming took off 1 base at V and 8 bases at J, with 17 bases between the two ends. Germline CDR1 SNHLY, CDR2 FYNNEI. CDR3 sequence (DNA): TGTGCCAGCAGTGAAGGACGGACCTCCGAATCAGGGGAGCTGTTTTTT. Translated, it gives CASSEGRTSESGELFF.

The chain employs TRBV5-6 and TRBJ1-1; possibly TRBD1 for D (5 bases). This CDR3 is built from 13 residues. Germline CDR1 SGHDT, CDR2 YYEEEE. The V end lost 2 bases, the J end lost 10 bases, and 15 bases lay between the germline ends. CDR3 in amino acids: CASSFEGRERAFF. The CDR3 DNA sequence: TGTGCCAGCAGCTTTGAGGGGAGGGAGAGAGCTTTCTTT.